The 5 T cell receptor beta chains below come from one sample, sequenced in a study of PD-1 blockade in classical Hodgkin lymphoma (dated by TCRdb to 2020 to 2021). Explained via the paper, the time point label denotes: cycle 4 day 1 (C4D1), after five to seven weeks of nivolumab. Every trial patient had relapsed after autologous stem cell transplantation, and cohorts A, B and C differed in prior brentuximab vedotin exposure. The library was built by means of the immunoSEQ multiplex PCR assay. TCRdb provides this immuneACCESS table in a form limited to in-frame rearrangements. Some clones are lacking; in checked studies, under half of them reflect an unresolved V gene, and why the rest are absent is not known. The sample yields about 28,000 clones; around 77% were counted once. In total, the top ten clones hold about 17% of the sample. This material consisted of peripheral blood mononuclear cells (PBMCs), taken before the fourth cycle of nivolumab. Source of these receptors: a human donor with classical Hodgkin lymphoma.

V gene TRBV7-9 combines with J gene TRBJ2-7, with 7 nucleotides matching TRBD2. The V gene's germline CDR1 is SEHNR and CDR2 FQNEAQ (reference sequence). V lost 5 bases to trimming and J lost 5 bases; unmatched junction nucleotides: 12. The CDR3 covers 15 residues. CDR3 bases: TGTGCCAGCAGCCTATCCGGGACTACCATCCACGAGCAGTACTTC. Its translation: CASSLSGTTIHEQYF.

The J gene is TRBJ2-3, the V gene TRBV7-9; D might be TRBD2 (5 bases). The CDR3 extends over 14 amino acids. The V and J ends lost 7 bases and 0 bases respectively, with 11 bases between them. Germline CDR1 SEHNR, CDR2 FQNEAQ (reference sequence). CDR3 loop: CASTLGGSTDTQYF. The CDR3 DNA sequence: TGTGCCAGCACATTGGGCGGGAGCACAGATACGCAGTATTTT. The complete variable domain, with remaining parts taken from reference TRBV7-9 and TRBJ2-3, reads DTGVSQNPRHKITKRGQNVTFRCDPISEHNRLYWYRQTLGQGPEFLTYFQNEAQLEKSRLLSDRFSAERPKGSFSTLEIQRTEQGDSAMYLCASTLGGSTDTQYFGPGTRLTVL.

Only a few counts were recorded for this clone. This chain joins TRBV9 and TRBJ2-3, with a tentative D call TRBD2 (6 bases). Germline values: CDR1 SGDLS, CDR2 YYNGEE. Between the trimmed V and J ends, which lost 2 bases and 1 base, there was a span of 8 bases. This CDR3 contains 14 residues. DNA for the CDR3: TGTGCCAGCAGCGTCGTAGCGGGCACAGATACGCAGTATTTT. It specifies CASSVVAGTDTQYF.

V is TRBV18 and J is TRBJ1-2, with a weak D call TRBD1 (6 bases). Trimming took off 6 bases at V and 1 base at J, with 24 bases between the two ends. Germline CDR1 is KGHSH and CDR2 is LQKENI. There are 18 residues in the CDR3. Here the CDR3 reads CASSLRGSISLDNYGYTF. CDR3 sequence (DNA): TGTGCCAGCTCTCTCAGGGGCAGCATTTCTCTGGATAACTATGGCTACACCTTC.

The CDR3: CASSETGTINTGELFF. CDR3 DNA sequence: TGTGCCAGCAGCGAAACCGGGACTATAAACACCGGGGAGCTGTTTTTT. The chain is built from TRBV7-9 and TRBJ2-2; 7 bases are shared with TRBD2. Losses at the gene ends were 5 bases for V and 2 bases for J; bases not matched to a gene: 8. The CDR3 contains 16 residues. Germline assignment: CDR1 SEHNR and CDR2 FQNEAQ (reference sequence). The full variable domain, completed using reference TRBV7-9 and TRBJ2-2, is DTGVSQNPRHKITKRGQNVTFRCDPISEHNRLYWYRQTLGQGPEFLTYFQNEAQLEKSRLLSDRFSAERPKGSFSTLEIQRTEQGDSAMYLCASSETGTINTGELFFGEGSRLTVL.